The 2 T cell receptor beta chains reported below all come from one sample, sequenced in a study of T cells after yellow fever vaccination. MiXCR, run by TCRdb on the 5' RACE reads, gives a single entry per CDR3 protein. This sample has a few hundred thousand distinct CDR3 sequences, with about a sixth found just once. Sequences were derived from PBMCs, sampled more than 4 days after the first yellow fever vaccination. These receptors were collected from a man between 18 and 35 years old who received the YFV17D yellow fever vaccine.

As DNA, the CDR3 is TGTGCCAGCAGCTCAGGGACTAGTTGGGAGCTGTTTTTT. Protein sequence: CASSSGTSWELFF. The chain joins TRBV5-4 to TRBJ2-2, with TRBD2 matching over 8 bases. The trim removed 3 bases at V and 9 bases at J, leaving 4 bases unmatched. Germline V gives CDR1 SGHNT, CDR2 YYREEE (reference sequence). This CDR3 region has 13 residues.

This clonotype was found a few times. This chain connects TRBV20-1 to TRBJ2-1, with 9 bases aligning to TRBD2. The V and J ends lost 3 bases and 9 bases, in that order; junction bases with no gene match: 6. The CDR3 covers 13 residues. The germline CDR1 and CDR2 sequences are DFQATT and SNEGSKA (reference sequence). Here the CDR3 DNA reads TGCAGTGCTAGCGGCGGGGGGGCCGGTGAGCAGTTCTTC. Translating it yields CSASGGGAGEQFF.